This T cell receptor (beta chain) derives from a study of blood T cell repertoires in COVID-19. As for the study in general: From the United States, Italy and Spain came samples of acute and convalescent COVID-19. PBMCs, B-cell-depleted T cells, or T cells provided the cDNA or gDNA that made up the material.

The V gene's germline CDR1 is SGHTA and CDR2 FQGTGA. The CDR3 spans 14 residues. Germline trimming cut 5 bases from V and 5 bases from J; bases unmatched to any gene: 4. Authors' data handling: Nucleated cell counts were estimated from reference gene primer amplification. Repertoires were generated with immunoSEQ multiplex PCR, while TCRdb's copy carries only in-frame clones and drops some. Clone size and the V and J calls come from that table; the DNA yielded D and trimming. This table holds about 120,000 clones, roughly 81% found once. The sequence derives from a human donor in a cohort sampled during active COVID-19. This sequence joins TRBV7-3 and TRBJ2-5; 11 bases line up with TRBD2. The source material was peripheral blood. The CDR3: CASSPTSGTETQYF. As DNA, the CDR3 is TGTGCCAGCAGCCCGACTAGCGGGACGGAGACCCAGTACTTC.